The rows below give T cell receptor beta chains drawn from one sample of a study of cytomegalovirus exposure and HLA in healthy donors. Measured with immunoSEQ multiplex PCR; TCRdb has only the in-frame clones, and not every one. Counted here are around 150,000 clones, approximately 79% occurring once; the ten biggest clones make up just under 6.5%. What was sequenced was PBMCs. These receptors were taken from a man in his fifties or sixties in good health and CMV-seropositive. The CDR3 runs from the conserved cysteine through the conserved F or W. Fields, in order: V gene, J gene, clone size, CDR3 length, D gene, CDR3 DNA, CDR3 protein. The D gene is left open where the match is weak. Some rows have no size entry. The others give once, few or many, or a class for an expanded clone.

v_call: TRBV2; j_call: TRBJ2-1; clone_size: -; cdr3_length: 13; d_call: -; cdr3_nt: TGTGCCACCGGACTGGGCTCCTACAATGAGCAGTTCTTC; cdr3_aa: CATGLGSYNEQFF
v_call: TRBV23-1; j_call: TRBJ2-7; clone_size: -; cdr3_length: 17; d_call: -; cdr3_nt: TGCGCCAGCAGTCAATCTACCACAGGGACGGGAACCTACGAGCAGTACTTC; cdr3_aa: CASSQSTTGTGTYEQYF
v_call: TRBV7-9; j_call: TRBJ2-7; clone_size: -; cdr3_length: 16; d_call: TRBD2; cdr3_nt: TGTTCCAGCAGCCCAGTCCCCTCATCTAGCGGGAGCGCACAGTACTTC; cdr3_aa: CSSSPVPSSSGSAQYF
v_call: TRBV7-2; j_call: TRBJ2-7; clone_size: -; cdr3_length: 17; d_call: -; cdr3_nt: TGTGCCAGCAGCTTAGTAGGCCTAGCCCAAGGCTCCTACGAGCAGTACTTC; cdr3_aa: CASSLVGLAQGSYEQYF
v_call: TRBV5-4; j_call: TRBJ2-7; clone_size: -; cdr3_length: 15; d_call: -; cdr3_nt: TGTGCCAGCAGCTCATTAGACAGGCACACCTACGAGCAGTACTTC; cdr3_aa: CASSSLDRHTYEQYF
v_call: TRBV21-1; j_call: TRBJ2-1; clone_size: few; cdr3_length: 18; d_call: -; cdr3_nt: TGTGCCAGCAGCACCCTCCCTTTACGACTAGTTTCCGCCAATGAGCAGTTCTTC; cdr3_aa: CASSTLPLRLVSANEQFF
v_call: TRBV4-2; j_call: TRBJ2-2; clone_size: few; cdr3_length: 14; d_call: -; cdr3_nt: TGTGCCAGCAGCACGAGAGGGGGAACCGGGGAGCTGTTTTTT; cdr3_aa: CASSTRGGTGELFF
v_call: TRBV5-5; j_call: TRBJ1-2; clone_size: -; cdr3_length: 13; d_call: TRBD1; cdr3_nt: TGTGCCAGCAGCCAGGACAGGGAGCTCGGCTACACCTTC; cdr3_aa: CASSQDRELGYTF
v_call: TRBV5-6; j_call: TRBJ1-1; clone_size: once; cdr3_length: 14; d_call: -; cdr3_nt: TGTGCCAGCAGTTCGGGACTGATGAACACTGAAGCTTTCTTT; cdr3_aa: CASSSGLMNTEAFF
v_call: TRBV15; j_call: TRBJ2-3; clone_size: -; cdr3_length: 16; d_call: TRBD2; cdr3_nt: TGTGCCACCAGCAGAGCGTGGGAGGGCCTCAGGGATACGCAGTATTTT; cdr3_aa: CATSRAWEGLRDTQYF
v_call: TRBV29-1; j_call: TRBJ2-3; clone_size: -; cdr3_length: 17; d_call: TRBD2; cdr3_nt: TGCAGCGGGGGACTAGCGGGTTTCCCTATTTTGACCGATACGCAGTATTTT; cdr3_aa: CSGGLAGFPILTDTQYF
v_call: TRBV5-1; j_call: TRBJ2-2; clone_size: once; cdr3_length: 19; d_call: TRBD2; cdr3_nt: TGCGCCAGCAGCTTGAGGGCTAGCGGGAGCACCCCGAACACCGGGGAGCTGTTTTTT; cdr3_aa: CASSLRASGSTPNTGELFF
v_call: TRBV28; j_call: TRBJ1-4; clone_size: -; cdr3_length: 16; d_call: -; cdr3_nt: TGTGCCAGCAGCTCCCCATCGGGGAGGATTAATGAAAAACTGTTTTTT; cdr3_aa: CASSSPSGRINEKLFF
v_call: TRBV5-1; j_call: TRBJ2-3; clone_size: -; cdr3_length: 14; d_call: -; cdr3_nt: TGCGCCAGCAGCTTGGAAATGGCGGGAGATACGCAGTATTTT; cdr3_aa: CASSLEMAGDTQYF
v_call: TRBV11-1; j_call: TRBJ1-2; clone_size: -; cdr3_length: 13; d_call: TRBD1; cdr3_nt: TGTGCCAGCAGCCCCGACAGGGAAGCGGGCTACACCTTC; cdr3_aa: CASSPDREAGYTF
v_call: TRBV6-5; j_call: TRBJ1-2; clone_size: -; cdr3_length: 15; d_call: -; cdr3_nt: TGTGCCAGCAGTTACGAGGTGTCCGGAGGGTTTGGCTACACCTTC; cdr3_aa: CASSYEVSGGFGYTF
v_call: TRBV4-1; j_call: TRBJ2-7; clone_size: -; cdr3_length: 16; d_call: TRBD1; cdr3_nt: TGCGCCAGCAGCCGCGTCGCAGGGGGCGAAAGCTACGAGCAGTACTTC; cdr3_aa: CASSRVAGGESYEQYF
v_call: TRBV15; j_call: TRBJ2-2; clone_size: -; cdr3_length: 16; d_call: -; cdr3_nt: TGTGCCACCAGCAGGGCAGAGGATATTAGAAGCGGGGAGCTGTTTTTT; cdr3_aa: CATSRAEDIRSGELFF
v_call: TRBV7-8; j_call: TRBJ2-5; clone_size: -; cdr3_length: 16; d_call: -; cdr3_nt: TGTGCCAGCAGCTTAATATTCCGGGAGCGCCATGGGGCCCAGTACTTC; cdr3_aa: CASSLIFRERHGAQYF
v_call: TRBV5-1; j_call: TRBJ1-3; clone_size: -; cdr3_length: 16; d_call: TRBD1; cdr3_nt: TGCGCCAGCAGCTTGGAGATGGACAGGACTGGAAACACCATATATTTT; cdr3_aa: CASSLEMDRTGNTIYF
v_call: TRBV27; j_call: TRBJ2-7; clone_size: -; cdr3_length: 16; d_call: -; cdr3_nt: TGTGCCAGCAGTATTACAGCATCTAGCGTTTCTTACGAGCAGTACTTC; cdr3_aa: CASSITASSVSYEQYF
v_call: TRBV7-8; j_call: TRBJ1-5; clone_size: -; cdr3_length: 16; d_call: TRBD1; cdr3_nt: TGTGCCAGCAGTAAACTTTGGGACAGGGCGAATCAGCCCCAGCATTTT; cdr3_aa: CASSKLWDRANQPQHF
v_call: TRBV7-9; j_call: TRBJ2-7; clone_size: -; cdr3_length: 16; d_call: TRBD2; cdr3_nt: TGTGCCAGCAGGAAAGCCCCCAGCGGGAATAACTACGAGCAGTACTTC; cdr3_aa: CASRKAPSGNNYEQYF
v_call: TRBV5-1; j_call: TRBJ2-4; clone_size: -; cdr3_length: 15; d_call: -; cdr3_nt: TGCGCCAGCAGCTTGATACCGGGAACGGAAAACATTCAGTACTTC; cdr3_aa: CASSLIPGTENIQYF
v_call: TRBV9; j_call: TRBJ1-1; clone_size: -; cdr3_length: 13; d_call: -; cdr3_nt: TGTGCCAGCAGCGCCAGTTTTAACACTGAAGCTTTCTTT; cdr3_aa: CASSASFNTEAFF
v_call: TRBV19; j_call: TRBJ1-5; clone_size: once; cdr3_length: 12; d_call: -; cdr3_nt: TGTGCCAGTAGTTTCACGGGGCAGCCCCAGCATTTT; cdr3_aa: CASSFTGQPQHF
v_call: TRBV27; j_call: TRBJ2-3; clone_size: -; cdr3_length: 13; d_call: -; cdr3_nt: TGTGCCAGCAGTTTGTCCGTCACAGATACGCAGTATTTT; cdr3_aa: CASSLSVTDTQYF
v_call: TRBV15; j_call: TRBJ2-1; clone_size: once; cdr3_length: 17; d_call: TRBD2; cdr3_nt: TGTGCCACCAGCAGAGGCGATGGGACTAGCACCTACAATGAGCAGTTCTTC; cdr3_aa: CATSRGDGTSTYNEQFF
v_call: TRBV5-1; j_call: TRBJ2-2; clone_size: -; cdr3_length: 14; d_call: TRBD1; cdr3_nt: TGCGCCAGCTTCCGACAGGGGGCCGCCGGGGAGCTGTTTTTT; cdr3_aa: CASFRQGAAGELFF
v_call: TRBV18; j_call: TRBJ1-6; clone_size: -; cdr3_length: 15; d_call: TRBD1; cdr3_nt: TGTGCCAGCTCACCCGAGACAGGGGGGGATTCACCCCTCCACTTT; cdr3_aa: CASSPETGGDSPLHF
v_call: TRBV5-1; j_call: TRBJ2-3; clone_size: -; cdr3_length: 14; d_call: -; cdr3_nt: TGCGCCAGCAGATCGGAGCCCCCCACAGATACGCAGTATTTT; cdr3_aa: CASRSEPPTDTQYF
v_call: TRBV6-4; j_call: TRBJ2-7; clone_size: -; cdr3_length: 15; d_call: -; cdr3_nt: TGTGCCAGCAGTGACTCCCGGGACATGGCGTACGAGCAGTACTTC; cdr3_aa: CASSDSRDMAYEQYF
v_call: TRBV5-6; j_call: TRBJ2-4; clone_size: -; cdr3_length: 13; d_call: -; cdr3_nt: TGTGCCAGCAGCTTGTCAGGGGTAAACATTCAGTACTTC; cdr3_aa: CASSLSGVNIQYF
v_call: TRBV19; j_call: TRBJ2-1; clone_size: few; cdr3_length: 14; d_call: -; cdr3_nt: TGTGCCAGTAGTATGGACTGGAGCTACAATGAGCAGTTCTTC; cdr3_aa: CASSMDWSYNEQFF
v_call: TRBV2; j_call: TRBJ2-4; clone_size: -; cdr3_length: 16; d_call: TRBD2; cdr3_nt: TGTGCCAGCAGCTTCGGACTAGCGGAGGGCAAAAACATTCAGTACTTC; cdr3_aa: CASSFGLAEGKNIQYF
v_call: TRBV28; j_call: TRBJ1-1; clone_size: once; cdr3_length: 14; d_call: -; cdr3_nt: TGTGCCAGCAGCCGAAGGACAGCGAACACTGAAGCTTTCTTT; cdr3_aa: CASSRRTANTEAFF
v_call: TRBV30; j_call: TRBJ2-7; clone_size: -; cdr3_length: 13; d_call: -; cdr3_nt: TGTGCCTGCGAGGGAAGGCCCACCTACGAGCAGTACTTC; cdr3_aa: CACEGRPTYEQYF
v_call: TRBV25-1; j_call: TRBJ2-6; clone_size: -; cdr3_length: 15; d_call: -; cdr3_nt: TGTGCCAGCAGTGAATCCCAGGCTGGGGCCAACGTCCTGACTTTC; cdr3_aa: CASSESQAGANVLTF
v_call: TRBV9; j_call: TRBJ1-1; clone_size: few; cdr3_length: 15; d_call: -; cdr3_nt: TGTGCCAGCAGCGTTGTAGGGGATCTCGTGCCTGAAGCTTTCTTT; cdr3_aa: CASSVVGDLVPEAFF
v_call: TRBV2; j_call: TRBJ2-5; clone_size: -; cdr3_length: 14; d_call: TRBD1; cdr3_nt: TGTGCCAGCAGCGGACAGGGGATACAAGAGACCCAGTACTTC; cdr3_aa: CASSGQGIQETQYF
v_call: TRBV28; j_call: TRBJ2-7; clone_size: -; cdr3_length: 13; d_call: -; cdr3_nt: TGTGCCAGCACACCGGTCGACTCCTACGAGCAGTACTTC; cdr3_aa: CASTPVDSYEQYF
v_call: TRBV7-7; j_call: TRBJ2-3; clone_size: -; cdr3_length: 14; d_call: -; cdr3_nt: TGTGCTAGCTCGCTCGGGACAAGCTCAGATACGCAGTATTTT; cdr3_aa: CASSLGTSSDTQYF
v_call: TRBV11-2; j_call: TRBJ2-1; clone_size: -; cdr3_length: 15; d_call: TRBD1; cdr3_nt: TGTGCCAGCAGCCAGGGACAGGGGTCGTACAATGAGCAGTTCTTC; cdr3_aa: CASSQGQGSYNEQFF
v_call: TRBV28; j_call: TRBJ1-1; clone_size: -; cdr3_length: 16; d_call: TRBD1; cdr3_nt: TGTGCCAGCAGTTTAAGTCAGGGGGAGGCTAACACTGAAGCTTTCTTT; cdr3_aa: CASSLSQGEANTEAFF
v_call: TRBV30; j_call: TRBJ1-3; clone_size: few; cdr3_length: 13; d_call: -; cdr3_nt: TGTGCCTGGAGCCTCTCGGGTCGAAACACCATATATTTT; cdr3_aa: CAWSLSGRNTIYF
v_call: TRBV5-1; j_call: TRBJ2-3; clone_size: -; cdr3_length: 14; d_call: TRBD2; cdr3_nt: TGCGCCAGCAGCTTGGGACTAGCGTCAGATACGCAGTATTTT; cdr3_aa: CASSLGLASDTQYF
v_call: TRBV7-3; j_call: TRBJ2-7; clone_size: -; cdr3_length: 15; d_call: TRBD1; cdr3_nt: TGTGCCAGCAGCTCATCGGGACAGAGAGCCTACGAGCAGTACTTC; cdr3_aa: CASSSSGQRAYEQYF
v_call: TRBV10-3; j_call: TRBJ1-1; clone_size: -; cdr3_length: 15; d_call: TRBD1; cdr3_nt: TGTGCCATCAGTGAGATAGGACAGGGGAGCACTGAAGCTTTCTTT; cdr3_aa: CAISEIGQGSTEAFF
v_call: TRBV9; j_call: TRBJ2-2; clone_size: -; cdr3_length: 15; d_call: -; cdr3_nt: TGTGCCAGCAGCCGACTCCTTTCAGGGTCCGGGGAGCTGTTTTTT; cdr3_aa: CASSRLLSGSGELFF
v_call: TRBV28; j_call: TRBJ1-4; clone_size: -; cdr3_length: 13; d_call: -; cdr3_nt: TGTGCCAGCAGTGGGAGGGTAAGAGAAAAACTGTTTTTT; cdr3_aa: CASSGRVREKLFF
v_call: TRBV5-1; j_call: TRBJ2-1; clone_size: -; cdr3_length: 15; d_call: TRBD2; cdr3_nt: TGCGCCAGCAGCTTGGTGGGCGGGAGGCCCAATGAGCAGTTCTTC; cdr3_aa: CASSLVGGRPNEQFF
v_call: TRBV6-5; j_call: TRBJ1-2; clone_size: -; cdr3_length: 13; d_call: TRBD1; cdr3_nt: TGTGCCAGCAGACCCGGACAGGGGCACGGCTACACCTTC; cdr3_aa: CASRPGQGHGYTF
v_call: TRBV6-1; j_call: TRBJ2-6; clone_size: -; cdr3_length: 17; d_call: TRBD1; cdr3_nt: TGTGCCAGCAGTGTGGGACAGGGAATCTCTGGGGCCAACGTCCTGACTTTC; cdr3_aa: CASSVGQGISGANVLTF
v_call: TRBV5-1; j_call: TRBJ1-4; clone_size: -; cdr3_length: 14; d_call: -; cdr3_nt: TGCGCCAGCAGCACGACAGGATTAAATGAAAAACTGTTTTTT; cdr3_aa: CASSTTGLNEKLFF
v_call: TRBV5-1; j_call: TRBJ2-7; clone_size: -; cdr3_length: 15; d_call: TRBD2; cdr3_nt: TGCGCCAGCGGCAGCGAGCGGGAGGCCCCCTACGAGCAGTACTTC; cdr3_aa: CASGSEREAPYEQYF
v_call: TRBV5-6; j_call: TRBJ2-1; clone_size: -; cdr3_length: 15; d_call: -; cdr3_nt: TGTGCCAGCAGCTTGGACAGGACAGTGTACAATGAGCAGTTCTTC; cdr3_aa: CASSLDRTVYNEQFF
v_call: TRBV29-1; j_call: TRBJ2-6; clone_size: -; cdr3_length: 16; d_call: TRBD1; cdr3_nt: TGCAGCGCAAGGACAGGTCGAGGTGTTGGGGCCAACGTCCTGACTTTC; cdr3_aa: CSARTGRGVGANVLTF
v_call: TRBV27; j_call: TRBJ1-4; clone_size: -; cdr3_length: 14; d_call: TRBD1; cdr3_nt: TGTGCCAGCAGTGTGGGACAGGCGAATGAAAAACTGTTTTTT; cdr3_aa: CASSVGQANEKLFF
v_call: TRBV9; j_call: TRBJ2-1; clone_size: -; cdr3_length: 15; d_call: -; cdr3_nt: TGTGCCAGCAGCGCAAGCGGGTCCATCTACAATGAGCAGTTCTTC; cdr3_aa: CASSASGSIYNEQFF
v_call: TRBV7-9; j_call: TRBJ1-2; clone_size: -; cdr3_length: 14; d_call: -; cdr3_nt: TGTGCCAGCACCTTCCCCGGGGCTAACTATGGCTACACCTTC; cdr3_aa: CASTFPGANYGYTF